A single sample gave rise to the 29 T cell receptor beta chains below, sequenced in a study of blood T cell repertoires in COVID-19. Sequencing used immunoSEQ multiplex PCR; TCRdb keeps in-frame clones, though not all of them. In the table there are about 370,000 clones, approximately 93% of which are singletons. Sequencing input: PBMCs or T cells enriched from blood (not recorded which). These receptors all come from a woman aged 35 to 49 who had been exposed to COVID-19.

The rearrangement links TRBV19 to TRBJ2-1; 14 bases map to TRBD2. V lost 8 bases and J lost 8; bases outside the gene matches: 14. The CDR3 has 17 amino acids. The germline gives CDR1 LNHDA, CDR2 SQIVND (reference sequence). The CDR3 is CASRGRGTSGGSYEQFF. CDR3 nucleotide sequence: TGTGCCAGTCGTGGGAGGGGGACTAGCGGGGGTTCGTATGAGCAGTTCTTC.

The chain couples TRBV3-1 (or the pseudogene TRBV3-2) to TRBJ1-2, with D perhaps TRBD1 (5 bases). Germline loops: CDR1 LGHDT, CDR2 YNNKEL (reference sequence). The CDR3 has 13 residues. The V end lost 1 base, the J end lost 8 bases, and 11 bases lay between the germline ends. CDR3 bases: TGTGCCAGCAGCCAAGGGCGACAGTGGGGCTACACCTTC. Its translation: CASSQGRQWGYTF.

The CDR3 DNA sequence: TGTGCCAGCAGCTTCGGTCTAGCGGGAGGAGACAATGAGCAGTTCTTC. This sequence encodes CASSFGLAGGDNEQFF. The rearrangement uses TRBV7-2 and TRBJ2-1; 11 nucleotides align to TRBD2. This CDR3 has 16 residues. Germline CDR1 is SGHTA and CDR2 is FQGNSA. Losses at the gene ends were 3 bases for V and 5 bases for J; bases not matched to a gene: 6.

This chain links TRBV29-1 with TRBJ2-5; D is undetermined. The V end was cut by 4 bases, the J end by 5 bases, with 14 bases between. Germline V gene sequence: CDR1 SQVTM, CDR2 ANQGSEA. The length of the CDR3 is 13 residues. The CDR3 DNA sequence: TGCAGCGTTGCATCCTTAAACCGGGAGACCCAGTACTTC. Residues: CSVASLNRETQYF. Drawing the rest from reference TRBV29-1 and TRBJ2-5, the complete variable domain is SAVISQKPSRDICQRGTSLTIQCQVDSQVTMMFWYRQQPGQSLTLIATANQGSEATYESGFVIDKFPISRPNLTFSTLTVSNMSPEDSSIYLCSVASLNRETQYFGPGTRLLVL.

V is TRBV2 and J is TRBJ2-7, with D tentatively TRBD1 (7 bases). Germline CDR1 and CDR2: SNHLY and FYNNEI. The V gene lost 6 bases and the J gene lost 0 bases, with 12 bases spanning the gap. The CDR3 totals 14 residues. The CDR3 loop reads CASRRGTASYEQYF. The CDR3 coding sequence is TGTGCCAGCAGACGGGGGACAGCCTCCTACGAGCAGTACTTC. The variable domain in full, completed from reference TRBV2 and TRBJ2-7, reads EPEVTQTPSHQVTQMGQEVILRCVPISNHLYFYWYRQILGQKVEFLVSFYNNEISEKSEIFDDQFSVERPDGSNFTLKIRSTKLEDSAMYFCASRRGTASYEQYFGPGTRLTVT.

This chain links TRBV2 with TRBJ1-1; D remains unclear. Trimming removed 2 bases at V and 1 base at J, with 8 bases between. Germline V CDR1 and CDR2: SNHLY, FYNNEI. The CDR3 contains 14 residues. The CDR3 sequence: CASSETRRNTEAFF. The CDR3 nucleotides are TGTGCCAGCAGTGAAACAAGGAGGAACACTGAAGCTTTCTTT.

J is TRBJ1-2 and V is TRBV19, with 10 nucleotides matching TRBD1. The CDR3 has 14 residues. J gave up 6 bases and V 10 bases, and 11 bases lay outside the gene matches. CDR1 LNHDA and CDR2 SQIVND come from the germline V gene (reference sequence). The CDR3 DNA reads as TGTGCCACAACCACCCGGACAGGGGGGAATGGCTACACCTTC. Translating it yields CATTTRTGGNGYTF. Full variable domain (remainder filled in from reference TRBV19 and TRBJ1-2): DGGITQSPKYLFRKEGQNVTLSCEQNLNHDAMYWYRQDPGQGLRLIYYSQIVNDFQKGDIAEGYSVSREKKESFPLTVTSAQKNPTAFYLCATTTRTGGNGYTFGSGTRLTVV.

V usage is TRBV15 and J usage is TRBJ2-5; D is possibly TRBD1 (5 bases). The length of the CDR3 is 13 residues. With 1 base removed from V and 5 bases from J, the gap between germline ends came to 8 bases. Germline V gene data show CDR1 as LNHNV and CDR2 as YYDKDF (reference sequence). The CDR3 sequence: CATSRAGLETQYF. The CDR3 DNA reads TGTGCCACCAGCAGAGCAGGGTTGGAGACCCAGTACTTC.

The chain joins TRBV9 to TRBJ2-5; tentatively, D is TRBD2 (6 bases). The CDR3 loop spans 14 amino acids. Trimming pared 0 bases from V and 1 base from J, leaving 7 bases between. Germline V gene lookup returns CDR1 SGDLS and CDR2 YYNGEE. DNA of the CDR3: TGTGCCAGCAGCGTAGGGGACTCCCAAGAGACCCAGTACTTC. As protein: CASSVGDSQETQYF.

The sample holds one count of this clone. In DNA, the CDR3 is TGCAGTGCTATGCAAAGCGGCGAGCAGTACTTC. Encoded protein: CSAMQSGEQYF. The chain links TRBV20-1 to TRBJ2-7; TRBD2 might be the D (5 bases). CDR3 size: 11 residues. CDR1 is DFQATT, CDR2 SNEGSKA, per germline (reference sequence). Trimming took off 4 bases at V and 6 bases at J, with 10 bases between the two ends.

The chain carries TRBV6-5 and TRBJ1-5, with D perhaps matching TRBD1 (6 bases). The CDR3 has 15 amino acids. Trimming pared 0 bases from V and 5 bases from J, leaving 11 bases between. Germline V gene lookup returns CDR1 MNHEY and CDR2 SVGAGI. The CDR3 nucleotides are TGTGCCAGCAGTTACTCGGGCAGGGGTGATCAGCCCCAGCATTTT. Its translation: CASSYSGRGDQPQHF.

The CDR3 reads CASSLENRIPEQYF. CDR3 nucleotide sequence: TGTGCCAGCAGCTTAGAGAACAGGATCCCCGAGCAGTACTTC. The genes are TRBV7-2 and TRBJ2-7, with D maybe TRBD1 (5 bases). Trimming pared 1 base from V and 6 bases from J, leaving 13 bases between. CDR3 size: 14 residues. The germline V gene has CDR1 SGHTA and CDR2 FQGNSA. The entire variable domain, with the rest obtained from reference TRBV7-2 and TRBJ2-7, is as follows: GAGVSQSPSNKVTEKGKDVELRCDPISGHTALYWYRQSLGQGLEFLIYFQGNSAPDKSGLPSDRFSAERTGGSVSTLTIQRTQQEDSAVYLCASSLENRIPEQYFGPGTRLTVT.

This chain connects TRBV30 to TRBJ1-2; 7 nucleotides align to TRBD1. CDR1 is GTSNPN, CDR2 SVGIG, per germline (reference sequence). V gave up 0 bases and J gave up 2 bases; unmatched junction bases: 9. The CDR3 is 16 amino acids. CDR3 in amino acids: CAWSVIWDSQNYGYTF. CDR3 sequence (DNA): TGTGCCTGGAGTGTTATCTGGGACAGCCAGAACTATGGCTACACCTTC.

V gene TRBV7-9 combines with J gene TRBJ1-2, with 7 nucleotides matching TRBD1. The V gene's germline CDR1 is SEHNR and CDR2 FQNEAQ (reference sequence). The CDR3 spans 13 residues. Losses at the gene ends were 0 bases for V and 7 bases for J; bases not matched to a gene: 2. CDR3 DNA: TGTGCCAGCAGCTTAGCGGCAGGGGGTGGCTACACCTTC. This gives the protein CASSLAAGGGYTF.

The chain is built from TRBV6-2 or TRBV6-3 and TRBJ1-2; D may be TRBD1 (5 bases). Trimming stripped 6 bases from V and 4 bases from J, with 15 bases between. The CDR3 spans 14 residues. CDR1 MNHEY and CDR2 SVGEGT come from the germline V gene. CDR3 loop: CASSRAGRIYGYTF. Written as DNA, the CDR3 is TGTGCCAGCAGCCGAGCGGGACGGATCTATGGCTACACCTTC.

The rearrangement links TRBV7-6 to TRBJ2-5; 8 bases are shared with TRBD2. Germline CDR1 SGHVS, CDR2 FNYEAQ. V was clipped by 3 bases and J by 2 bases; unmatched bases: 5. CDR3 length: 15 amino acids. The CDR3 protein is CASSFQSGGQETQYF. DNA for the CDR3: TGTGCCAGCAGCTTTCAGAGCGGGGGACAAGAGACCCAGTACTTC.

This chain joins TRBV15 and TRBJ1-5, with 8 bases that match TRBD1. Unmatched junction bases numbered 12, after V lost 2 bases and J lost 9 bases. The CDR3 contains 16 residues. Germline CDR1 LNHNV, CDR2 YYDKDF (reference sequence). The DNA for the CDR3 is TGTGCCACCAGCAGATCGCTCCAGGGGGCCTCGAGGCCCCAGCATTTT. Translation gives CATSRSLQGASRPQHF.

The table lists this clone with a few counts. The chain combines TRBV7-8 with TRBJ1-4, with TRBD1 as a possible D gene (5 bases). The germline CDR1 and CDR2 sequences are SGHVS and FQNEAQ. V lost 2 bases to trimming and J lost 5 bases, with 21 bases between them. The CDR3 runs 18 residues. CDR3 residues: CASSLRGLDFSQNEKLFF. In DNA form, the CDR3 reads TGTGCCAGCAGCTTAAGGGGACTGGACTTTTCTCAGAATGAAAAACTGTTTTTT. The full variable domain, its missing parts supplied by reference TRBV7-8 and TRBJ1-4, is GAGVSQSPRYKVAKRGQDVALRCDPISGHVSLFWYQQALGQGPEFLTYFQNEAQLDKSGLPSDRFFAERPEGSVSTLKIQRTQQEDSAVYLCASSLRGLDFSQNEKLFFGSGTQLSVL.

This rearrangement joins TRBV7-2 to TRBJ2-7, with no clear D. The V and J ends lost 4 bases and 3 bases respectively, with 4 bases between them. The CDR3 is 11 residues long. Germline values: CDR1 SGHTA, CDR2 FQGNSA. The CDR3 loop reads CASSSNYEQYF. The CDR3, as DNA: TGTGCCAGCAGCTCAAACTACGAGCAGTACTTC.

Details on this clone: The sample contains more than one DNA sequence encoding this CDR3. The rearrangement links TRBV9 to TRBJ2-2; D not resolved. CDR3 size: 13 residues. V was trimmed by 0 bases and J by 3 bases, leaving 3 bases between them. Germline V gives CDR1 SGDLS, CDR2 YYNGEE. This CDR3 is CASSVADTGELFF. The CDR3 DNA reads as TGTGCCAGCAGCGTAGCTGACACCGGGGAGCTGTTTTTT.

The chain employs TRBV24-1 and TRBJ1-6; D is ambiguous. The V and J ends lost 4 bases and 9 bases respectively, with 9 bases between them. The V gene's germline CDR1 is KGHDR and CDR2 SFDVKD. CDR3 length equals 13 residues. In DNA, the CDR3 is TGTGCCACCAGTGACCAGACTGGTTCACCCCTCCACTTT. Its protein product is CATSDQTGSPLHF.

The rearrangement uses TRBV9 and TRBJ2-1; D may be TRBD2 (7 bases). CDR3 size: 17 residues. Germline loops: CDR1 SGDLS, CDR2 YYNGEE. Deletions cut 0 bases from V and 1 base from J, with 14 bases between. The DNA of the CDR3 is TGTGCCAGCAGCGTAGAGATAGGGGGGGATTCCTACAATGAGCAGTTCTTC. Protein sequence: CASSVEIGGDSYNEQFF.

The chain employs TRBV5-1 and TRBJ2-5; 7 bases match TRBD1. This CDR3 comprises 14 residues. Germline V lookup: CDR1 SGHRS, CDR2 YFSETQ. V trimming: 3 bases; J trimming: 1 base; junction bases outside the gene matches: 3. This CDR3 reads CASSSGQFQETQYF. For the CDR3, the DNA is TGCGCCAGCAGCTCGGGACAGTTCCAAGAGACCCAGTACTTC.

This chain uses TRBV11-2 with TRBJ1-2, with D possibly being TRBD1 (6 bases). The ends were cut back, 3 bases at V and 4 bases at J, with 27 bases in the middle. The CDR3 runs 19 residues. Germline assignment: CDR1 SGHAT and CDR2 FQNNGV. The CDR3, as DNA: TGTGCCAGCAGCTTCCCTCGGGGGGGACAACTAAAATTGCTCTATGGCTACACCTTC. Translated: CASSFPRGGQLKLLYGYTF.

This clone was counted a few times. The CDR3 spells CASSGRVYGYTF. DNA for the CDR3: TGTGCCAGTAGCGGCAGGGTCTATGGCTACACCTTC. The chain has TRBV19 and TRBJ1-2; tentatively, D is TRBD1 (5 bases). Trimming left V 6 bases short and J 4 bases short, with 9 bases between. From germline, CDR1 is LNHDA and CDR2 SQIVND (reference sequence). This CDR3 is built from 12 residues.

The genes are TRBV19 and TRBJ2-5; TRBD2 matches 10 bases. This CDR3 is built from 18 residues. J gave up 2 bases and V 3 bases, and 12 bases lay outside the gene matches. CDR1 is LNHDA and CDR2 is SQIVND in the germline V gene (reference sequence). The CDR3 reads CASSIPPMVSGGQETQYF. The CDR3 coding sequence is TGTGCCAGTAGTATCCCCCCCATGGTTAGCGGGGGGCAAGAGACCCAGTACTTC. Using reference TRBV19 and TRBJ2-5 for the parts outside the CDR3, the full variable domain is DGGITQSPKYLFRKEGQNVTLSCEQNLNHDAMYWYRQDPGQGLRLIYYSQIVNDFQKGDIAEGYSVSREKKESFPLTVTSAQKNPTAFYLCASSIPPMVSGGQETQYFGPGTRLLVL.

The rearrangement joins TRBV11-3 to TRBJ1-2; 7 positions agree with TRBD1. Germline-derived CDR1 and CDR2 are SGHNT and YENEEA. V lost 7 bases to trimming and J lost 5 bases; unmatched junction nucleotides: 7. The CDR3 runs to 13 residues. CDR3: CASNSGGTYGYTF. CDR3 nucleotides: TGTGCCAGCAACTCAGGGGGGACGTATGGCTACACCTTC.

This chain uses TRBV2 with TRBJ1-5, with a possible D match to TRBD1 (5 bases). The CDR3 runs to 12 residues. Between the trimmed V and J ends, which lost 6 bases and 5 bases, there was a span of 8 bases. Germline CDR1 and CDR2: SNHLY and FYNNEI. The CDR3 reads CASRGLDQPQHF. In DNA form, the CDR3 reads TGTGCCAGCAGGGGGCTTGATCAGCCCCAGCATTTT.

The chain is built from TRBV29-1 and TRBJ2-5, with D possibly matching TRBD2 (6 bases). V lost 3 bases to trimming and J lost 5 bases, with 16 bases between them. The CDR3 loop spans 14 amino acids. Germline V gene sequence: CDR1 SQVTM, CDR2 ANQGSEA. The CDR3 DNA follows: TGCAGCGTTGAGTTGGAGCCTGGGAGGGAGACCCAGTACTTC. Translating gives CSVELEPGRETQYF.